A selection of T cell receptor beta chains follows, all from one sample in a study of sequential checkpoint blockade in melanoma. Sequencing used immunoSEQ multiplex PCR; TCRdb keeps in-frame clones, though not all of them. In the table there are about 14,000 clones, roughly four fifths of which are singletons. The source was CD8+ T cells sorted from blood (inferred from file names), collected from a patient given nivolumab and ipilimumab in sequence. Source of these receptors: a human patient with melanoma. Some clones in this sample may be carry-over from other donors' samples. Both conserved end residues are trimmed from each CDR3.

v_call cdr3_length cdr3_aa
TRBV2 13 ASRTRTSGLQEQY
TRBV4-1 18 ASSQDRRDRGPKRGEKLF
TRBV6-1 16 ASSEWGLAGGEQETQY
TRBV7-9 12 ASSFSSGNEKLF
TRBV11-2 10 ASSFGDYEQY
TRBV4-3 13 ASSQAQTSSYEQY
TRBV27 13 ASTSGGANTGELF
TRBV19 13 ASSIGGGARNEQF
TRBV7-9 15 ASSFSNSGQGAYGYT
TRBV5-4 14 ASSLEAGGSSGELF
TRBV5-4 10 ANGQAGSEAF
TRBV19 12 ASSALPYNTEAF
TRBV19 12 ASSIYRDNQPQH
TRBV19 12 ASSIRDRTYEQY
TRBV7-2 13 ASSLTGGATDTQY
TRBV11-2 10 ASSLVLTEAF
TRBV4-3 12 ASSQDRAGYEQY
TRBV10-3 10 AISPTGNEQF
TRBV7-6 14 ASSLEGTGRNSPLH
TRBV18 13 ASSPLTGKDSPLH
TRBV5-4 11 ASRGALSYEQY
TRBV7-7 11 ASSPHITGELF
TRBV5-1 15 ASSLVSGDEWNYGYT
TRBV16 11 ASSHAGTDTQY
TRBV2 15 ASRPRGLAENTGELF
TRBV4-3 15 ASSQGTDITPNYGYT
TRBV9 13 ASSAAGGIQETQY
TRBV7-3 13 ASSRRDRVVEEQY
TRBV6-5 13 ASRPSLATNEKLF